This passage covers 30 T cell receptor beta chains from one sample sequenced in a study of OX40 agonist ivuxolimab in advanced cancers. The data were produced by immunoSEQ multiplex PCR, yet TCRdb's version contains in-frame clones alone and is incomplete. This table holds 70,000 to 95,000 clones, around 90% found once. The specimen comprised CD4+ or CD8+ T cells sorted from blood, sampled in a trial of the OX40 agonist ivuxolimab. These TCRs come from an adult with an advanced solid tumor such as melanoma, head and neck, liver or kidney cancer.

The gene calls are TRBV28 and TRBJ1-4; no reliable D call. The CDR3 totals 15 residues. The V gene lost 3 bases and the J gene lost 3 bases, with 11 bases spanning the gap. CDR1 MDHEN and CDR2 SYDVKM come from the germline V gene. CDR3 sequence: CASSFTASSNEKLFF. As DNA, the CDR3 is TGTGCCAGCAGTTTTACGGCCAGTTCTAATGAAAAACTGTTTTTT.

The genes are TRBV11-2 and TRBJ2-5, with D tentatively TRBD1 (5 bases). Germline V gene lookup returns CDR1 SGHAT and CDR2 FQNNGV. The V end lost 5 bases, the J end lost 4 bases, and 17 bases lay between the germline ends. CDR3 length equals 15 residues. The chain's CDR3 is CASSLGQPLGETQYF. The CDR3 coding sequence is TGTGCCAGCAGCCTAGGACAACCCTTGGGAGAGACCCAGTACTTC.

The V call is TRBV6-5, the J call TRBJ1-6; D might be TRBD1 (6 bases). The V gene's germline CDR1 is MNHEY and CDR2 SVGAGI. The CDR3 runs to 15 residues. V was pared by 7 bases and J by 1 base, with 11 bases between. Here the CDR3 reads CASNLGGSYNSPLHF. The CDR3 coding sequence is TGTGCCAGCAACCTAGGGGGATCCTATAATTCACCCCTCCACTTT.

This chain connects TRBV29-1 to TRBJ2-2, with 7 bases lining up with TRBD1. Germline CDR1 is SQVTM and CDR2 is ANQGSEA. The J segment lost 4 bases and the V segment lost 8 bases, leaving 10 bases of the junction unmatched. The CDR3 consists of 14 residues. The CDR3 DNA reads as TGCAGCACCGGGACAGAGACGAGCACCGGGGAGCTGTTTTTT. Its protein product is CSTGTETSTGELFF.

The V gene is TRBV7-9, the J gene TRBJ2-3; 10 nucleotides align to TRBD2. Trimming took 1 base from V and 6 from J; bases not matched to a gene: 13. The CDR3 has 18 residues. CDR1 is SEHNR, CDR2 FQNEAQ, per germline (reference sequence). In DNA form, the CDR3 reads TGTGCCAGCAGCTTAGTTACGGCGAGCGGGGGGGCCTGGGATACGCAGTATTTT. The encoded protein is CASSLVTASGGAWDTQYF. The full variable domain, in which reference TRBV7-9 and TRBJ2-3 provide the parts outside the CDR3, is DTGVSQNPRHKITKRGQNVTFRCDPISEHNRLYWYRQTLGQGPEFLTYFQNEAQLEKSRLLSDRFSAERPKGSFSTLEIQRTEQGDSAMYLCASSLVTASGGAWDTQYFGPGTRLTVL.

Only one count was recorded for this clone. This sequence joins TRBV13 and TRBJ2-4, with 7 positions matching TRBD1. V lost 5 bases, J lost 0 bases, and 13 bases stayed unmatched. Germline V gene lookup returns CDR1 PRHDT and CDR2 FYEKMQ (reference sequence). There are 18 residues in the CDR3. The CDR3 loop is CASSKQNWDSLAKNIQYF. In nucleotides, the CDR3 is TGTGCCAGCAGCAAACAGAACTGGGACAGTTTAGCCAAAAACATTCAGTACTTC.

The chain couples TRBV6-6 to TRBJ1-4; D gene uncertain. The CDR3 contains 15 residues. Germline values: CDR1 MNHNY, CDR2 SVGAGI (reference sequence). V was clipped by 0 bases and J by 2 bases, with 7 bases between them. CDR3: CASSYSGGTNEKLFF. The CDR3 nucleotides read TGTGCCAGCAGTTACTCGGGAGGGACTAATGAAAAACTGTTTTTT.

The chain employs TRBV28 and TRBJ2-2; tentatively, D is TRBD1 (6 bases). CDR1 and CDR2 from the germline V gene are MDHEN and SYDVKM. CDR3 size: 13 residues. The ends were cut back, 6 bases at V and 5 bases at J, with 10 bases in the middle. CDR3 sequence (DNA): TGTGCCAGCAGGCACAGGGTAACCGGGGAGCTGTTTTTT. Translating gives CASRHRVTGELFF.

The chain employs TRBV19 and TRBJ1-1; D call uncertain. The V and J ends lost 7 bases and 3 bases respectively, with 12 bases between them. Germline lookup yields CDR1 LNHDA and CDR2 SQIVND (reference sequence). The CDR3 length is 13 residues. CDR3 in amino acids: CASKKSKDTEAFF. The CDR3 nucleotides are TGTGCCAGTAAGAAATCGAAGGACACTGAAGCTTTCTTT.

The chain combines TRBV9 with TRBJ1-2; TRBD1 matches 8 bases. This CDR3 has 16 residues. The junction had 8 bases not matched to a gene; V was cut back by 4 bases and J by 0 bases. The germline V gene encodes CDR1 SGDLS and CDR2 YYNGEE. The CDR3 protein is CASSRGTGPSNYGYTF. The CDR3 DNA sequence: TGTGCCAGCAGCCGGGGGACAGGACCCTCTAACTATGGCTACACCTTC. Full variable domain (missing parts from reference TRBV9 and TRBJ1-2): DSGVTQTPKHLITATGQRVTLRCSPRSGDLSVYWYQQSLDQGLQFLIQYYNGEERAKGNILERFSAQQFPDLHSELNLSSLELGDSALYFCASSRGTGPSNYGYTFGSGTRLTVV.

This chain joins TRBV6-5 and TRBJ1-1; 10 bases fit TRBD1. With V trimmed by 0 bases and J by 4 bases, 5 bases remained unmatched. The CDR3 is 16 amino acids. CDR1 and CDR2 (germline): MNHEY, SVGAGI. The CDR3 loop reads CASSYSWRQGATEAFF. In nucleotides, the CDR3 is TGTGCCAGCAGTTACTCGTGGAGACAGGGGGCCACTGAAGCTTTCTTT.

This sequence joins TRBV18 and TRBJ1-3, with D possibly TRBD1 on 5 matching bases. Trimming stripped 2 bases from V and 2 bases from J, with 10 bases between. Germline V gene data show CDR1 as KGHSH and CDR2 as LQKENI. CDR3 length: 15 amino acids. CDR3 sequence: CASSPTGLAGNTIYF. In DNA, the CDR3 is TGTGCCAGCTCACCAACAGGCTTGGCTGGAAACACCATATATTTT. Complete variable domain (other parts from reference TRBV18 and TRBJ1-3): NAGVMQNPRHLVRRRGQEARLRCSPMKGHSHVYWYRQLPEEGLKFMVYLQKENIIDESGMPKERFSAEFPKEGPSILRIQQVVRGDSAAYFCASSPTGLAGNTIYFGEGSWLTVV.

CDR3 sequence reads: CASSQGRGPGANVLTF. The CDR3 DNA sequence: TGCGCCAGCAGCCAAGGTAGGGGACCTGGGGCCAACGTCCTGACTTTC. This rearrangement joins TRBV4-1 to TRBJ2-6, with D tentatively TRBD1 or TRBD2 (5 bases each). Germline V gene lookup returns CDR1 MGHRA and CDR2 YSYEKL. The CDR3 runs to 16 residues. V lost 1 base and J lost 2, with 9 bases in between.

V usage is TRBV4-3 and J usage is TRBJ1-6, with no clear D. Germline-derived CDR1 and CDR2 are LGHNA and YSLEER. The CDR3 is 14 residues long. The V gene lost 0 bases and the J gene lost 7 bases, with 7 bases spanning the gap. The DNA for the CDR3 is TGCGCCAGCAGCCAAGAAGGGTCGAATTCACCCCTCCACTTT. It is translated as CASSQEGSNSPLHF.

The V gene is TRBV13, the J gene TRBJ2-1; D unclear. CDR1 is PRHDT and CDR2 is FYEKMQ in the germline V gene (reference sequence). V was clipped by 4 bases and J by 10 bases, with 17 bases between them. The CDR3 contains 14 residues. CDR3 DNA: TGTGCCAGCAGCTCCTGGGGTCTGCTCCAGGAGCAGTTCTTC. Translating it yields CASSSWGLLQEQFF.

The chain couples TRBV18 to TRBJ2-1, with TRBD1 matching 8 bases. Per germline, CDR1 KGHSH and CDR2 LQKENI. The CDR3 contains 15 residues. V lost 5 bases and J lost 4; bases outside the gene matches: 7. CDR3 bases: TGTGCCAGCTCAATCGGACAGGGCGTTTACAATGAGCAGTTCTTC. This sequence encodes CASSIGQGVYNEQFF.

The rearrangement links TRBV4-1 to TRBJ2-7, with D unclear. The CDR3 length is 15 residues. Trimming cost V 1 base and J 0 bases, with 10 bases left between them. In germline, CDR1 is MGHRA, CDR2 YSYEKL. The CDR3 reads CASSQVGLNSYEQYF. The DNA for the CDR3 is TGCGCCAGCAGCCAAGTCGGCTTAAACTCCTACGAGCAGTACTTC.

This rearrangement joins TRBV28 to TRBJ1-2; D possibly corresponds to TRBD1 (5 bases). V lost 5 bases, J lost 5 bases, and 9 bases lay in between. The germline CDR1 and CDR2 sequences are MDHEN and SYDVKM. The CDR3 consists of 12 residues. The CDR3 is CASSTGAYGYTF. CDR3 bases: TGTGCCAGCAGTACCGGGGCGTATGGCTACACCTTC.

The chain recombines TRBV18 with TRBJ1-1; D is perhaps TRBD1 (6 bases). The germline V gene has CDR1 KGHSH and CDR2 LQKENI. CDR3 length: 14 amino acids. V lost 2 bases to trimming and J lost 5 bases, with 12 bases between them. Here the CDR3 reads CASSPGGRGTEAFF. CDR3 bases: TGTGCCAGCTCACCAGGGGGAAGGGGGACTGAAGCTTTCTTT.

The sample holds one count of this clone. This sequence joins TRBV6-5 and TRBJ2-1, with TRBD2 matching 9 bases. Trimming at V came to 6 bases and at J to 4 bases, leaving 7 bases not matched to a gene. The CDR3 runs 15 residues. The germline V gene encodes CDR1 MNHEY and CDR2 SVGAGI. As DNA, the CDR3 is TGTGCCAGCAGGGCGGGAGGGCCCCCATACAATGAGCAGTTCTTC. As protein: CASRAGGPPYNEQFF.

This chain links TRBV25-1 with TRBJ2-7; tentatively, D is TRBD2 (5 bases). V was pared by 8 bases and J by 2 bases, with 16 bases between. The length of the CDR3 is 14 residues. Germline V gives CDR1 MGHDK, CDR2 SYGVNS. This CDR3 reads CASGPAGTAYEQYF. CDR3 coding DNA: TGTGCCAGCGGACCCGCGGGCACAGCCTACGAGCAGTACTTC.

The rearrangement links TRBV6-1 to TRBJ2-5, with D hard to call. Per the germline V gene, CDR1 is MNHNS and CDR2 is SASEGT. The V end lost 5 bases, the J end lost 0 bases, and 10 bases lay between the germline ends. The CDR3 loop spans 14 amino acids. The CDR3 nucleotides read TGTGCCAGCAGTCCTCGAACGGACCAAGAGACCCAGTACTTC. Its protein product is CASSPRTDQETQYF.

V gene TRBV2 combines with J gene TRBJ1-2, with 8 bases lining up with TRBD1. Germline trimming cut 7 bases from V and 4 bases from J; bases unmatched to any gene: 5. The CDR3 has 13 amino acids. The germline V gene has CDR1 SNHLY and CDR2 FYNNEI. CDR3 in DNA: TGTGCCAGCAAGACAGGGGTGGTCTATGGCTACACCTTC. This encodes CASKTGVVYGYTF.

The chain carries TRBV5-4 and TRBJ2-3, with D hard to call. The ends were cut back, 1 base at V and 2 bases at J, with 8 bases in the middle. Germline loops: CDR1 SGHNT, CDR2 YYREEE (reference sequence). The CDR3 loop spans 14 amino acids. CDR3 sequence reads: CASSLPGNTDTQYF. The CDR3 nucleotides are TGTGCCAGCAGCTTGCCGGGTAACACAGATACGCAGTATTTT. The full variable domain, in which reference TRBV5-4 and TRBJ2-3 provide the parts outside the CDR3, is ETGVTQSPTHLIKTRGQQVTLRCSSQSGHNTVSWYQQALGQGPQFIFQYYREEENGRGNFPPRFSGLQFPNYSSELNVNALELDDSALYLCASSLPGNTDTQYFGPGTRLTVL.

This clone was observed once. This sequence joins TRBV27 and TRBJ1-2; D ambiguous. The CDR3 loop spans 19 amino acids. V lost 0 bases and J 2 bases, leaving 22 bases between the germline ends. Germline values: CDR1 MNHEY, CDR2 SMNVEV (reference sequence). The CDR3 region has the DNA TGTGCCAGCAGTTTATCGTCCCTCCCGGGAATAGGGAAGAACTATGGCTACACCTTC. Translation gives CASSLSSLPGIGKNYGYTF.

CDR3 DNA: TGCACCATGGGTTGGGGGGTTGTCTACGAGCAGTACTTC. Translated: CTMGWGVVYEQYF. This chain uses TRBV1 with TRBJ2-7; TRBD2 is the table's D call, not checked against the DNA. TRBV1 is listed as a pseudogene. The CDR3 is 13 amino acids.

The J gene is TRBJ2-7, the V gene TRBV18; D might be TRBD1 (5 bases). CDR1 KGHSH and CDR2 LQKENI come from the germline V gene. The CDR3 extends over 11 amino acids. V gave up 5 bases and J gave up 4 bases, with 6 bases separating them. The CDR3 nucleotides are TGTGCCAGCTCAACAGGATACGAGCAGTACTTC. Protein sequence: CASSTGYEQYF.

The chain links TRBV5-4 to TRBJ2-5, with 9 bases identical to TRBD1. Germline lookup yields CDR1 SGHNT and CDR2 YYREEE (reference sequence). This CDR3 has 14 residues. Losses at the gene ends were 1 base for V and 5 bases for J; bases not matched to a gene: 3. The CDR3 region is CASSLTGGQETQYF. The CDR3 bases are TGTGCCAGCAGCTTGACAGGGGGCCAGGAGACCCAGTACTTC.

The chain is built from TRBV5-1 and TRBJ1-2; the match to TRBD1 covers 7 bases. Germline lookup yields CDR1 SGHRS and CDR2 YFSETQ. The CDR3 runs 13 residues. Unmatched junction bases numbered 10, after V lost 7 bases and J lost 7 bases. The CDR3 nucleotides read TGCGCCAGCCTGCTTGAAGGGGGCTCTGGCTACACCTTC. Amino acids: CASLLEGGSGYTF.

This chain joins TRBV7-2 and TRBJ1-4; D gene unclear. The CDR3 is made up of 15 amino acids. CDR1 and CDR2 from the germline V gene are SGHTA and FQGNSA. V lost 1 base, J lost 1 base, and 7 bases lay in between. CDR3 coding DNA: TGTGCCAGCAGCTTAGGATCCCTAACTAATGAAAAACTGTTTTTT. Its translation is CASSLGSLTNEKLFF.